This T cell receptor (beta chain) was captured by sequencing in a study of cytomegalovirus exposure and HLA in healthy donors. In the PCR, 60 Vbeta and 13 Jbeta primers were used. Profiled with immunoSEQ multiplex PCR; TCRdb holds only in-frame clones, not every one. The repertoire holds about 200,000 clones, with roughly 79% as singletons. The CDR3 contains 17 residues. Trimming took 3 bases from V and 2 from J; bases not matched to a gene: 7. CDR1 is SGDLS and CDR2 is YYNGEE in the germline V gene. The source material was PBMCs. The sequence derives from a male donor in good health and CMV-seronegative. This chain uses TRBV9 with TRBJ2-3; 12 nucleotides line up with TRBD2. The CDR3, as DNA: TGTGCCAGCAGCGGACGCTGGACTAGCGGGGTCACAGATACGCAGTATTTT. As protein: CASSGRWTSGVTDTQYF.